This TCR beta chain stems from a study of cytotoxic CD8 clonotypes in ibrutinib-treated CLL. The wider study: Averaging across samples gave roughly 260,000 productive templates and approximately 92,000 productive rearrangements. Study-level findings and limits: Upon ibrutinib response clonality rose, and upon progression it fell back toward baseline. Timing of sampling differed between sustained-remission and progressing patients. Baseline clonality, higher than in age-matched healthy donors, tracked circulating CD8+ T-cell counts.

V dropped 6 bases and J dropped 3; count of bases not matched to a gene: 10. The CDR3 is made up of 15 amino acids. Per the germline V gene, CDR1 is MNHEY and CDR2 is SMNVEV (reference sequence). TCRdb's copy holds only in-frame clones and misses some; the assay was immunoSEQ multiplex PCR. Of around 310,000 clones in the sample, just under 80% are singletons; the top ten hold about 6.7%. About this clone: Its matching antigen is unknown.

The chain uses TRBV27 and TRBJ2-7; 8 bases agree with TRBD1. The source is a human donor with chronic lymphocytic leukemia. The source material was PBMCs, sampled before ibrutinib treatment. The CDR3 bases are TGTGCCAGCAGAACCTTACGGGACAGGAGCTACGAGCAGTACTTC. It codes for CASRTLRDRSYEQYF.